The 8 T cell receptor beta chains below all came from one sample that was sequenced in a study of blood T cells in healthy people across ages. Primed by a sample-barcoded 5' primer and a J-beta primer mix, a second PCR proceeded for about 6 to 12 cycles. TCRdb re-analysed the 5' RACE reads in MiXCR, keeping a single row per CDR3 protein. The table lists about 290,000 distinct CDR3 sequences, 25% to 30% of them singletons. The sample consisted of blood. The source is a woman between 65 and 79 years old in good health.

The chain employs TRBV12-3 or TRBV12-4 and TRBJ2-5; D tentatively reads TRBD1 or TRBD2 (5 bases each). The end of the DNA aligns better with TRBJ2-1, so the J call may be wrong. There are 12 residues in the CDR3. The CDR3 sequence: CASRGDVREQFF. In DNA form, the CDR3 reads TGTGCCAGCAGGGGGGACGTTCGAGAGCAGTTCTTC.

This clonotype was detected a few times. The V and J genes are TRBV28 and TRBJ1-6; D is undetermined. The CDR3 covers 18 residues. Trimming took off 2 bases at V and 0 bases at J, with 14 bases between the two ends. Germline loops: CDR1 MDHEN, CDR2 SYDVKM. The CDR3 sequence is CASSLIRIDSSYNSPLHF. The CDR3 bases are TGTGCCAGCAGTTTAATTCGTATAGATAGCTCCTATAATTCACCCCTCCACTTT.

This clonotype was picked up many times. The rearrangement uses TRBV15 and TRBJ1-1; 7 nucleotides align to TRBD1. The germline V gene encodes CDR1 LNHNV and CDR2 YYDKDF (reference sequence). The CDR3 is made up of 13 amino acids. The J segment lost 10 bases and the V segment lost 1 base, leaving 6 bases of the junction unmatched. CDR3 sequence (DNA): TGTGCCACCAGCAGAGGACAGGGAGGGTCAGCTTTCTTT. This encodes CATSRGQGGSAFF.

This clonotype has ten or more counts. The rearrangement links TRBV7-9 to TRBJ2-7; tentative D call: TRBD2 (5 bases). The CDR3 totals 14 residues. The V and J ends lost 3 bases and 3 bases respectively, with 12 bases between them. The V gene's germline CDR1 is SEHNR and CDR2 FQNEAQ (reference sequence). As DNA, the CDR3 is TGTGCCAGCAGCTTGTCGAGCGGCCACTACGAGCAGTACTTC. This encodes CASSLSSGHYEQYF.

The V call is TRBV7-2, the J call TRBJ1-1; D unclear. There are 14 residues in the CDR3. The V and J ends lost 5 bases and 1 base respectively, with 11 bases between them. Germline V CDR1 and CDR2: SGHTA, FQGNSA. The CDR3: CASSLMAGNTEAFF. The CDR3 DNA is TGTGCCAGCAGCCTTATGGCCGGGAACACTGAAGCTTTCTTT. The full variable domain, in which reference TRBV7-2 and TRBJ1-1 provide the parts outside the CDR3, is GAGVSQSPSNKVTEKGKDVELRCDPISGHTALYWYRQSLGQGLEFLIYFQGNSAPDKSGLPSDRFSAERTGGSVSTLTIQRTQQEDSAVYLCASSLMAGNTEAFFGQGTRLTVV.

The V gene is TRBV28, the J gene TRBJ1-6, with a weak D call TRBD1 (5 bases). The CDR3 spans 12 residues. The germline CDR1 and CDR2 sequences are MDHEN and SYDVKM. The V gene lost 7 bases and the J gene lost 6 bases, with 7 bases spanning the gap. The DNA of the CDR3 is TGTGCCAGCACCGGGGGTAATTCACCCCTCCACTTT. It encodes CASTGGNSPLHF.

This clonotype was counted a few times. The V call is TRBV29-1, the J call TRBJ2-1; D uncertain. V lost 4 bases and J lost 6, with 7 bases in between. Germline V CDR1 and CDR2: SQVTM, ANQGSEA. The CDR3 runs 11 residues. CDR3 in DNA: TGCAGCGTTGTAAGGACCAATGAGCAGTTCTTC. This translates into CSVVRTNEQFF.

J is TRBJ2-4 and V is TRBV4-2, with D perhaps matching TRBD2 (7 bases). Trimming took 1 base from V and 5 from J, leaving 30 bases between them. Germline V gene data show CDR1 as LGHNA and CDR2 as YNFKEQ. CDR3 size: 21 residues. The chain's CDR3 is CASSQVFVGGATTRGQNIQYF. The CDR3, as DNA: TGTGCCAGCAGCCAAGTTTTTGTAGGGGGGGCAACGACCCGGGGTCAAAACATTCAGTACTTC.